The source of this T cell receptor (beta chain) is a study of T cell responses to AZD1222 COVID-19 vaccine. With respect to this clone: Its matching antigen is unknown.

The protocol was immunoSEQ multiplex PCR, while the TCRdb copy is restricted to in-frame clones and leaves out a portion. The table has roughly 200,000 clones, 85% to 95% seen once. Study-level findings and limits: Nearly half of spike-specific TCRs reportedly go after variant regions that carry no mutations. Repertoire sampling occurred only after the peak T cell response.

In germline, CDR1 is ENHRY, CDR2 SYGVKD. The CDR3 runs 14 residues. Trimming took 7 bases from V and 3 from J; bases not matched to a gene: 5. Sample: peripheral blood, taken on day 0 of AZD1222 vaccination. The sequence came from an adult in good health. The V gene is TRBV10-3, the J gene TRBJ2-1; TRBD1 matches at 8 bases. CDR3 sequence reads: CAIKGDRGYNEQFF. CDR3 in DNA: TGTGCCATCAAGGGAGACAGGGGCTACAATGAGCAGTTCTTC.